These 13 T cell receptor beta chains share one sample of origin, sequenced in a study of cytomegalovirus exposure and HLA in healthy donors. Profiling relied on immunoSEQ multiplex PCR, and the TCRdb table lists in-frame clones only, not all of them. The sample has fewer than 120,000 clones, roughly 90% seen once; the top ten hold almost 1.5%. Sequenced material: PBMCs. The receptors were gathered from a woman in her twenties or thirties in good health and CMV-seropositive.

This chain uses TRBV5-1 with TRBJ2-7; 8 nucleotides align to TRBD1. The CDR3 length is 15 residues. Germline V gene lookup returns CDR1 SGHRS and CDR2 YFSETQ. V was clipped by 2 bases and J by 5 bases; unmatched bases: 9. CDR3 residues: CASSLGDRSFDEQYF. The CDR3 DNA reads as TGCGCCAGCAGCTTAGGGGACAGGAGTTTTGACGAGCAGTACTTC.

V usage is TRBV21-1 and J usage is TRBJ1-5; TRBD1 is taken as the D call from the table, unchecked against the DNA. TRBV21-1 is listed as a pseudogene. The CDR3 consists of 15 residues. Here the CDR3 reads CASLQGVNSNQPQHF. CDR3 sequence (DNA): TGTGCCAGCTTGCAGGGGGTTAATAGCAATCAGCCCCAGCATTTT.

J is TRBJ2-1 and V is TRBV11-2; a possible D gene is TRBD2 (5 bases). The CDR3 has 13 residues. Trimming took off 6 bases at V and 8 bases at J, with 14 bases between the two ends. Germline values: CDR1 SGHAT, CDR2 FQNNGV. This CDR3 is CASRPLGSYEQFF. The CDR3 nucleotides read TGTGCCAGCAGGCCGTTGGGGAGCTATGAGCAGTTCTTC. The variable domain in full, with the rest retrieved from reference TRBV11-2 and TRBJ2-1, is EAGVAQSPRYKIIEKRQSVAFWCNPISGHATLYWYQQILGQGPKLLIQFQNNGVVDDSQLPKDRFSAERLKGVDSTLKIQPAKLEDSAVYLCASRPLGSYEQFFGPGTRLTVL.

The sample holds one count of this clone. CDR3 region: CACMASGTYEQYF. Here the CDR3 DNA reads TGTGCCTGCATGGCTAGCGGGACCTACGAGCAGTACTTC. The V gene is TRBV30, the J gene TRBJ2-7; 9 positions match TRBD2. V lost 6 bases and J lost 2; bases outside the gene matches: 5. Per germline, CDR1 GTSNPN and CDR2 SVGIG (reference sequence). This CDR3 region has 13 residues.

A single count supports this clone. The J gene is TRBJ1-2, the V gene TRBV5-1; maybe TRBD1 (5 bases). The germline V gene encodes CDR1 SGHRS and CDR2 YFSETQ. The CDR3 covers 13 residues. Trimming removed 4 bases from V and 1 base from J, with 8 bases in between. CDR3: CASSPTVNYGYTF. In nucleotides, the CDR3 is TGCGCCAGCAGCCCGACAGTTAACTATGGCTACACCTTC.

The chain carries TRBV11-2 and TRBJ2-7; 8 bases fit TRBD1. CDR1 and CDR2 (germline): SGHAT, FQNNGV. This CDR3 contains 15 residues. The trim removed 3 bases at V and 5 bases at J, leaving 9 bases unmatched. The CDR3 bases are TGTGCCAGCAGCTTTAAGTGGGCAGGGGGCAACGAGCAGTACTTC. It codes for CASSFKWAGGNEQYF.

DNA for the CDR3: TGTGCCAGCAGTTACGGGGGAGGGGGGGCCAACGTCCTGACTTTC. This codes for CASSYGGGGANVLTF. The chain has TRBV6-5 and TRBJ2-6, with 7 bases lining up with TRBD2. The CDR3 covers 15 residues. Unmatched junction bases numbered 2, after V lost 2 bases and J lost 4 bases. CDR1 and CDR2 (germline): MNHEY, SVGAGI.

The chain uses TRBV4-2 and TRBJ2-1; TRBD1 aligns across 7 bases. J lost 2 bases, V lost 4 bases, and 8 bases had no gene match. This CDR3 spans 16 amino acids. Germline V gene data show CDR1 as LGHNA and CDR2 as YNFKEQ. As DNA, the CDR3 is TGTGCCAGCAGCCCACTGGACAGGCGAGCCTACAATGAGCAGTTCTTC. This codes for CASSPLDRRAYNEQFF.

The gene calls are TRBV11-2 and TRBJ1-2; 7 bases line up with TRBD1. V shed 5 bases, J shed 2 bases, and the junction held 2 bases outside the gene matches. CDR1 and CDR2 (germline): SGHAT, FQNNGV. This CDR3 has 13 residues. In nucleotides, the CDR3 is TGTGCCAGCAGCCGGGACAGCAACTATGGCTACACCTTC. It specifies CASSRDSNYGYTF. Drawing the rest from reference TRBV11-2 and TRBJ1-2, the complete variable domain is EAGVAQSPRYKIIEKRQSVAFWCNPISGHATLYWYQQILGQGPKLLIQFQNNGVVDDSQLPKDRFSAERLKGVDSTLKIQPAKLEDSAVYLCASSRDSNYGYTFGSGTRLTVV.

This clone was seen a few times. J is TRBJ2-7 and V is TRBV7-2; D may be TRBD1 (6 bases). The V gene lost 8 bases and the J gene lost 0 bases, with 14 bases spanning the gap. Per the germline V gene, CDR1 is SGHTA and CDR2 is FQGNSA. This CDR3 has 14 amino acids. CDR3 amino acids: CASRRQADSYEQYF. The CDR3 bases are TGTGCCAGCCGACGACAGGCCGACTCCTACGAGCAGTACTTC.

This clone was observed once. The J gene is TRBJ1-5, the V gene TRBV28; 8 nucleotides match TRBD1. V was pared by 0 bases and J by 4 bases, with 5 bases of the junction left unmatched. CDR3 length: 16 amino acids. Germline loops: CDR1 MDHEN, CDR2 SYDVKM. CDR3 sequence: CASSLWRRGRNQPQHF. DNA of the CDR3: TGTGCCAGCAGTTTATGGCGCAGGGGGCGAAATCAGCCCCAGCATTTT.

The chain couples TRBV30 to TRBJ2-1, with TRBD2 identical over 15 bases. This CDR3 has 16 residues. CDR1 and CDR2 from the germline V gene are GTSNPN and SVGIG (reference sequence). J gave up 8 bases and V 2 bases, and 7 bases lay outside the gene matches. CDR3 nucleotide sequence: TGTGCCTGGAGTATCCGGACTAGCGGGAGGGCCCATGAGCAGTTCTTC. It translates to CAWSIRTSGRAHEQFF.

The genes are TRBV9 and TRBJ2-2, with 9 bases fitting TRBD2. Trimming removed 3 bases from V and 4 bases from J; junction bases left unmatched: 7. The CDR3 totals 16 residues. CDR1 SGDLS and CDR2 YYNGEE come from the germline V gene. CDR3 in DNA: TGTGCCAGCAGCGCATTTAGCGGGGGAGCCACCGGGGAGCTGTTTTTT. Residues: CASSAFSGGATGELFF.